This T cell receptor beta chain was captured by sequencing in a study of human T cells and chemical hapten exposure. Broader study findings: PT1 expanded TCR counts and patch test score correlated positively.

TCRdb independently ran MiXCR on the RACE reads; one entry per CDR3 protein. The sample lists some 42,000 distinct CDR3 sequences; approximately 9.5% were seen once. Time point reported: patch test 2, 6 weeks after DPC sensitization. The sample's treatment: therapeutic diphenylcyclopropenone sensitization with weekly scalp DPC. It was from unfractionated whole blood that total RNA was extracted. This clonotype was counted ten times or more. The antigen remains undetermined. The ends were cut back, 2 bases at V and 3 bases at J, with 14 bases in the middle. The CDR3 contains 15 residues. CDR1 is MNHEY, CDR2 SVGAGI, per germline.

The sequence derives from a woman in her twenties or thirties with alopecia areata. Some clones in this sample may be carry-over from other donors' samples. Sequencing used whole blood, obtained in connection with sensitization to the hapten diphenylcyclopropenone (DPC). This rearrangement joins TRBV6-5 to TRBJ2-7; possible D gene TRBD1, 6 bases. The CDR3 here is CASSYQQGSSYEQYF. In DNA form, the CDR3 reads TGTGCCAGCAGTTACCAACAGGGATCGAGCTACGAGCAGTACTTC.